This T cell receptor beta chain originates from a study of cytomegalovirus exposure and HLA in healthy donors (dated by TCRdb to about 2017). In terms of the full investigation: An earlier analysis of 587 of the donors reported approximately 300 Gb of sequence data and about 120 million unique TCR beta sequences obtained from approximately 180 million T cells. An early release covering roughly 600 HLA-typed donors comprised approximately 290 gigabases of sequencing data and approximately 80 million unique TCR sequences. Of the 300 to 500 genotyped donors, 65% to 90% were placed in the genetic ancestry cluster associated with self-reported Caucasian donors. The study aimed to test whether signatures of past pathogen exposure could be identified by cataloging public T cell receptors. Using immunosequencing, the study profiled T cell repertoires from 500 to 800 subjects and related those repertoires to cytomegalovirus serostatus. Besides the first cohort of some 670 subjects, a separate validation cohort made up of roughly 130 different subjects was used. The study combined high-throughput TCR immunosequencing, statistical association of individual TCRs with disease status, and machine learning to predict cytomegalovirus infection status. A later analysis re-examined previously published TCR beta repertoires from roughly 650 donors and added high-resolution HLA genotyping to investigate patterns of TCR occurrence. Rather than using new phenotypic data, the later analysis identified candidate immune exposures from TCR beta sequences and from how often those sequences occurred across donors. To decide whether each TCR beta V gene segment behaved as functional or pseudogenic, an earlier analysis of some 600 of the donors relied on high-throughput TCR beta sequencing. Alongside the repertoire data, information on donor age, sex, ethnicity and CMV serostatus was compiled. In a later genetic analysis, genome-wide SNP genotypes for about 55% of the roughly 670 donors were used, and that subset was treated as a discovery cohort. Every repertoire in the discovery cohort had been generated on one and the same sequencing platform. HLA typing covered class I and class II loci at four-digit resolution. Typing coverage varied by locus: roughly 620-640 donors for A, B, C, DRB1 and DQB1; more than 500 for DQA1; around 610 for DPA1; roughly 470 for DPB1. Because of strong linkage in the cohort, roughly five DR-DQ haplotypes were treated as single units for association and clustering. Among 300 to 500 genotyped donors of the cohort, an average of approximately 200,000 unique TCR beta nucleotide sequences was sequenced per donor, of which 15% to 20% were non-productive.

Summary of the overall study and its limitations: In an earlier analysis of approximately 590 of the donors, most TCR beta V segments appeared in productive rearrangements about 87% or about 30% of the time, broadly matching IMGT annotations. Some IMGT-functional V segments, including TRBV6-2 and TRBV6-3, could not be distinguished by the 87-base-pair reads and were therefore excluded. The sequencing pipeline was judged likely to have produced a cluster of highly shared sequence variants as a technical artifact. Cytomegalovirus status was reported to be diagnosed by the classifier with high specificity and sensitivity in both the original and validation cohorts. An association between a missense DCLRE1C variant and V-gene and J-gene trimming of TCR beta chains was found in a later genetic analysis and replicated in an independent cohort. Most TCR sequences were seen in very few donors, while some public TCRs were found in many individuals. A later analysis reported that several top co-occurrence clusters appeared linked to parvovirus B19, influenza, CMV and Epstein-Barr virus. In a later analysis, the rate of TCR association differed among HLA loci, with DRB1 alleles having the most associated TCRs and HLA-C alleles having the fewest. Presence/absence analyses assumed roughly uniform sequencing depth across donors, an assumption that may not hold. A few of the identified cytomegalovirus-associated TCR beta chains were confirmed in vitro to be specific for cytomegalovirus antigens. In a later analysis, around 17,000 TCR beta sequences were associated with specific HLA alleles at a false discovery rate of 0.05. Compared with equally common non-associated chains, HLA-associated TCR beta chains in a later analysis were more clonally expanded and had lower generation probabilities. According to the authors, the approach could potentially be generalized to other disease states and immunological phenotypes. HLA typing was unavailable for some donors at each locus, so association tests used only the typed subset. Correlated functional status among segregating V segments might reflect linkage disequilibrium, but an unknown experimental factor could not be ruled out. A later genetic analysis reported fewer N-insertions in productive TCRs among donors in an Asian-associated ancestry cluster than the roughly 700-donor mean. When HLA alleles, especially DR and DQ, strongly co-occurred, TCR associations were difficult to assign to individual alleles. The only immune exposure information available for the cohort was CMV serostatus. Because counts were too low, 15 to 20 rarely observed V segments, including chromosome 9 orphons, were excluded from the earlier analysis of roughly 580 of the donors. The cohort was sequenced for TCR beta chains only, and without alpha or paired-chain data the features that could be detected were limited. A further reported finding was that TCR beta sequences accurately predicted the HLA-A and HLA-B alleles for most subjects in the first cohort. In a later analysis, most CMV-associated TCR beta chains were found to appear HLA-restricted, with HLA associations seemingly driven largely by CMV exposure. The study listed 164 TCR beta chains as associated with cytomegalovirus.

CDR1 SNHLY and CDR2 FYNNEI are derived from the germline V gene. At the junction V is shortened by 3 bases and J by 2 bases; bases outside the gene matches: 3. Including the terminal cysteine and phenylalanine, the CDR3 comprises 14 residues. The entry retains the CDR3 DNA only, 42 bases that are in frame from base 1. The cohort comprised some 700 healthy bone marrow donors. Cohort members were all nominally healthy when sampled, although unrecorded immune exposures were likely present. The donor was CMV seronegative and was included in the group of a few hundred seronegative cohort members. Every donor gave a peripheral blood sample, and the peripheral blood mononuclear cells from that sample were used for TCR beta sequencing. The Qiagen DNeasy Blood Extraction Kit was used to extract genomic DNA from the blood cell samples. Concerning this clone itself: Its antigen has not been determined. Per-nucleotide qualities are absent, and no much larger clonotype sits a single base away.

Library preparation was by the immunoSEQ multiplex PCR assay. The multiplex PCR relied on a mix of 60 forward primers for TCR Vbeta segments and 13 reverse primers for TCR Jbeta segments. The CDR3 region of rearranged TCR beta genes was amplified from genomic DNA with a multiplex PCR assay. On the Illumina HiSeq System, the amplified TCR beta libraries were sequenced as 87-base-pair reads. In the paper's pipeline: In a later analysis, about 80 million unique TCR beta chains were counted across the roughly 670 repertoires, and approximately 11 million of these chains were shared by at least two donors. A nearest-neighbor algorithm error-corrected the raw reads and collapsed the reads into unique sequences, merging closely related sequences to remove PCR and sequencing errors. V, D and J gene segments were assigned by aligning CDR3 sequences to IMGT reference sequences. For a sequence to be retained, a match of at least six nucleotides to both a V gene segment and a J gene segment was required. A rearrangement was called productive if the CDR3 had no stop codons and remained in frame with V and J, and every other rearrangement was called non-productive. Following IMGT convention, CDR3 was defined as the stretch from the second conserved V-encoded cysteine to the conserved J-encoded phenylalanine. Sequences without an unambiguous match to a single V gene segment were excluded from the earlier analysis of a few hundred of the donors. In an earlier analysis of almost 600 of the donors, a V segment was called functional when productive rearrangements were above 56.7%, and segregating when the standard deviation between donors exceeded 5%. A statistical classification framework was built to diagnose cytomegalovirus status from the catalog of TCR beta chain sequences. In a later analysis, V and J genes were assigned by comparing TCR nucleotide sequences against IMGT/GENE-DB human TR gene sequences. Using the TCRdist pipeline, a later analysis assigned CDR3 sequences along with most-parsimonious VDJ recombination scenarios. In a later analysis, each TCR beta chain was defined by its CDR3 amino acid sequence together with its V-gene family, and reads without a unique V-gene family were excluded. As a way to deal with suspected cross-contamination and a sequencing artifact, a later analysis dropped under 600 nucleotide sequences that were highly shared and had low generation probability. For each public chain, a later analysis derived a clonal expansion index from normalized ranks of inferred template counts within each repertoire. A later analysis computed generation probabilities with a VDJ recombination model fitted to out-of-frame rearrangements, and checked the results against IGoR. A later analysis scored TCR-TCR, TCR-HLA and TCR-CMV co-occurrence with hypergeometric tests, applying a repertoire-size bias correction to TCR pairs. In a later analysis, false discovery rates were estimated by permuting HLA or CMV assignments 20 times. In a later analysis, co-occurring TCRs were grouped using DBSCAN, with TCRdist sequence similarity added in when clustering inside HLA-allele-positive subsets. For co-occurrence clustering, repertoires with fewer than 30,000 or more than 120,000 public chains were excluded, along with roughly 5 repertoires with anomalous nucleotide sharing. TCRdb limited this immuneACCESS table to in-frame rearrangements with V and J called. A share of clones is missing; checked studies link under half to unresolved V genes, and the rest is unexplained. The V and J calls and clone size were taken over from that table, and D and trimming were inferred from the DNA. The sample table holds approximately 180,000 clones, of which around 80% were seen once. The leading ten clones occupy 2.2% of the sample.

Sequencing used PBMCs. This chain joins TRBV2 to TRBJ1-2, and 7 junction bases match TRBD1. The clonotype comes from a woman aged 30 to 39 in good health and CMV-seronegative. This receptor carries the CDR3 CASSEWDRNYGYTF. The sequenced DNA is TGTGCCAGCAGTGAGTGGGACAGAAACTATGGCTACACCTTC.